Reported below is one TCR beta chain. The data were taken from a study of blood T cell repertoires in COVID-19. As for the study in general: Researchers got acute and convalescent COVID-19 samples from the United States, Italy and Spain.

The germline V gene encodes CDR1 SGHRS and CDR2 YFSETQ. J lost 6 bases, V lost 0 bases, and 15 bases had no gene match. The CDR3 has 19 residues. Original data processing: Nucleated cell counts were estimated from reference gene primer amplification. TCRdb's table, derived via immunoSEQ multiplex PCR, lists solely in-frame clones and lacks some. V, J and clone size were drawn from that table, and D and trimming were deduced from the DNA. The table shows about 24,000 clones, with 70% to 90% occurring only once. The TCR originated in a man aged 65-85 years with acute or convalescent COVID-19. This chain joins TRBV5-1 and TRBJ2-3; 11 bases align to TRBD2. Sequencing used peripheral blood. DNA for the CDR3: TGCGCCAGCAGCTTGGGGAACGTCAGACTAGCGGGGTTTAGGGATACGCAGTATTTT. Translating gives CASSLGNVRLAGFRDTQYF.